Included here is one T cell receptor beta chain sequence, with context. This sample was taken from a study of blood T cell repertoires in COVID-19. About the study: Material from acute and convalescent COVID-19 was sourced from the United States, Italy and Spain. T cells, B-cell-depleted T cells, or PBMCs provided the cDNA or gDNA that served as material.

The authors' processing: It was from reference gene primer amplification that nucleated cell counts were estimated. The table came from immunoSEQ multiplex PCR; TCRdb's copy has only in-frame clones and leaves some out. V, J and clone size are taken as reported in that table, and D and trimming were inferred from the DNA itself. The sample yields about 210,000 clones, about 87% seen once. In germline, CDR1 is SGHRS, CDR2 YFSETQ. J gave up 4 bases and V 7 bases, and 10 bases lay outside the gene matches. The CDR3 spans 15 residues. The source is a man aged 70 or older with acute or convalescent COVID-19. What was sequenced was peripheral blood. The chain carries TRBV5-1 and TRBJ2-1, with 8 bases identical to TRBD1. The CDR3 DNA is TGCGCCAGCCAGCAAGGACAGGGAACTTACAATGAGCAGTTCTTC. Protein sequence: CASQQGQGTYNEQFF.